The 17 T cell receptor beta chains below all came from one sample that was sequenced in a study of spatial heterogeneity in lung cancer. The sample's time point: sample taken at primary tumor resection. Researchers sequenced whole RNA taken from tumor, nontumor lung or frozen PBMC without sorting. TCRdb ran MiXCR on the 5' RACE reads and lists one entry per CDR3 protein. In the table there are 25,000 or so distinct CDR3 sequences, approximately 3.3% of which are singletons. Specimen: PBMCs, collected at surgery. These receptors were collected from a female donor with early-stage non-small cell lung cancer.

This clonotype was recorded at least ten times. V is TRBV3-1 and J is TRBJ2-7, with TRBD2 identical over 13 bases. Per the germline V gene, CDR1 is LGHDT and CDR2 is YNNKEL (reference sequence). The CDR3 spans 15 residues. V dropped 1 base and J dropped 7; count of bases not matched to a gene: 4. The CDR3 reads CASSQGTSGSLEQYF. Written as DNA, the CDR3 is TGTGCCAGCAGCCAAGGGACTAGCGGGAGCCTGGAGCAGTACTTC.

This clonotype was recorded at least ten times. The gene calls are TRBV28 and TRBJ1-2; D remains unclear. This CDR3 has 16 residues. Germline V gene data show CDR1 as MDHEN and CDR2 as SYDVKM. V shed 5 bases and J shed 4 bases, with 20 bases lying between them. Here the CDR3 DNA reads TGTGCCAGCAGTCCCGCGCTTCGCCCCAACTTCTATGGCTACACCTTC. It codes for CASSPALRPNFYGYTF.

This clonotype has a count of ten or more. The chain links TRBV19 to TRBJ2-7; 11 nucleotides align to TRBD2. V shed 5 bases, J shed 5 bases, and the junction held 8 bases outside the gene matches. Germline loops: CDR1 LNHDA, CDR2 SQIVND (reference sequence). This CDR3 contains 15 residues. As DNA, the CDR3 is TGTGCCAGTAGTCCCACTAGCGGGAGTTATGACGAGCAGTACTTC. It translates to CASSPTSGSYDEQYF.

The table lists this clonotype with many counts. The chain links TRBV27 to TRBJ2-7; D is possibly TRBD1 or TRBD2 (5 bases each). The CDR3 has 13 amino acids. V lost 2 bases and J lost 6, with 11 bases in between. Germline-derived CDR1 and CDR2 are MNHEY and SMNVEV (reference sequence). As DNA, the CDR3 is TGTGCCAGCAGTTTAGGTTGGGGGAGCGAGCAGTACTTC. Protein sequence: CASSLGWGSEQYF.

This clonotype came up many times. As DNA, the CDR3 is TGTGCCAGCAGCGTAGAAGTGGGTGAGCAGTTCTTC. It translates to CASSVEVGEQFF. The chain carries TRBV9 and TRBJ2-1; D is uncertain. From germline, CDR1 is SGDLS and CDR2 YYNGEE. The CDR3 covers 12 residues. Trimming removed 0 bases from V and 9 bases from J, with 7 bases in between.

This clonotype was counted between two and nine times. The chain has TRBV27 and TRBJ2-1; D is ambiguous. The CDR3 totals 14 residues. Germline CDR1 is MNHEY and CDR2 is SMNVEV (reference sequence). V was cut by 4 bases and J by 0 bases, with 7 bases left in between. This CDR3 is CASSSQSSYNEQFF. The CDR3 DNA reads as TGTGCCAGCAGTTCCCAGAGCTCCTACAATGAGCAGTTCTTC.

This clonotype was detected many times. The chain carries TRBV5-6 and TRBJ2-7, with D uncertain. The V gene's germline CDR1 is SGHDT and CDR2 YYEEEE. This CDR3 is 14 amino acids long. V was shortened by 0 bases and J by 3 bases, with 10 bases between the two germline ends. As DNA, the CDR3 is TGTGCCAGCAGCTTGGCCGGAGTTCGCTACGAGCAGTACTTC. Amino acids: CASSLAGVRYEQYF.

The gene calls are TRBV12-3 or TRBV12-4 and TRBJ2-3; 7 nucleotides line up with TRBD2. The CDR3 consists of 16 residues. V lost 6 bases and J lost 2; bases outside the gene matches: 11. CDR3 loop: CASSPRSGFLTDTQYF. CDR3 DNA: TGTGCCAGCAGCCCCCGTAGCGGGTTTCTCACAGATACGCAGTATTTT.

This clonotype was observed at least ten times. V is TRBV9 and J is TRBJ2-1; D is undetermined. Trimming cost V 0 bases and J 2 bases, with 12 bases left between them. Germline-derived CDR1 and CDR2 are SGDLS and YYNGEE. This CDR3 has 16 amino acids. The CDR3: CASSVGYLFPYNEQFF. The CDR3 DNA follows: TGTGCCAGCAGCGTAGGGTATCTATTCCCCTACAATGAGCAGTTCTTC.

This clonotype came up many times. The V gene is TRBV28, the J gene TRBJ1-1, with 7 bases matching TRBD1. CDR3 length: 15 amino acids. V lost 5 bases and J lost 1; bases outside the gene matches: 7. From germline, CDR1 is MDHEN and CDR2 SYDVKM. The CDR3 reads CASSPLTGQNTEAFF. The CDR3 coding sequence is TGTGCCAGCAGTCCCCTGACAGGGCAGAACACTGAAGCTTTCTTT.

This clonotype was found a few times. The chain couples TRBV12-3 or TRBV12-4 to TRBJ2-2, with unresolved D. V was cut by 1 base and J by 6 bases, with 15 bases left in between. CDR3 size: 16 residues. The CDR3 DNA reads TGTGCCAGCAGTTTAGAACCTCGGAAGTGGTCCGGGGAGCTGTTTTTT. Amino acid sequence: CASSLEPRKWSGELFF.

This clonotype was seen many times. The chain couples TRBV20-1 to TRBJ2-7, with TRBD2 matching 11 bases. The V segment lost 6 bases and the J segment 6 bases; nucleotides outside the gene matches: 10. CDR3 length equals 14 residues. CDR1 and CDR2 (germline): DFQATT, SNEGSKA (reference sequence). The CDR3: CSAKTSGGSAEQYF. Written as DNA, the CDR3 is TGCAGTGCAAAAACTAGCGGGGGTTCGGCCGAGCAGTACTTC.

Many counts were recorded for this clonotype. The chain joins TRBV11-2 to TRBJ2-7; no clear D. This CDR3 comprises 12 residues. V was pared by 3 bases and J by 7 bases, with 10 bases between. Looked up from germline, CDR1 is SGHAT and CDR2 is FQNNGV. This chain's CDR3 is CASSLRPMEQYF. The DNA of the CDR3 is TGTGCCAGCAGCTTGCGACCTATGGAGCAGTACTTC. The complete variable domain, with remaining parts taken from reference TRBV11-2 and TRBJ2-7, reads EAGVAQSPRYKIIEKRQSVAFWCNPISGHATLYWYQQILGQGPKLLIQFQNNGVVDDSQLPKDRFSAERLKGVDSTLKIQPAKLEDSAVYLCASSLRPMEQYFGPGTRLTVT.

CDR3 sequence reads: CASSEQPASEAFF. CDR3 sequence (DNA): TGTGCCAGCAGTGAGCAGCCAGCATCTGAAGCTTTCTTT. The rearrangement links TRBV2 to TRBJ1-1; D remains ambiguous. V was pared by 3 bases and J by 6 bases, with 11 bases between. The germline gives CDR1 SNHLY, CDR2 FYNNEI. The CDR3 sequence is 13 residues long.

This clonotype has ten or more counts. The chain has TRBV25-1 and TRBJ2-5; TRBD1 is a possible D gene (5 bases). Per the germline V gene, CDR1 is MGHDK and CDR2 is SYGVNS. The CDR3 totals 13 residues. V was pared by 4 bases and J by 7 bases, with 13 bases between. The CDR3 bases are TGTGCCAGCAGTGGACAAGGGGTCGGGACCCAGTACTTC. This sequence encodes CASSGQGVGTQYF.

This clonotype has ten or more counts. The J gene is TRBJ2-1, the V gene TRBV7-9, with 7 nucleotides matching TRBD2. The CDR3 is 14 amino acids. Unmatched junction bases numbered 5, after V lost 5 bases and J lost 4 bases. The V gene's germline CDR1 is SEHNR and CDR2 FQNEAQ (reference sequence). The CDR3 DNA sequence: TGTGCCAGCAGCACCCGGACTAGTTACAATGAGCAGTTCTTC. Amino acids: CASSTRTSYNEQFF.

There are many counts of this clonotype. The genes are TRBV4-1 and TRBJ1-4; perhaps TRBD1 as D (5 bases). Looked up from germline, CDR1 is MGHRA and CDR2 is YSYEKL. The CDR3 totals 15 residues. The ends were cut back, 1 base at V and 5 bases at J, with 11 bases in the middle. In DNA form, the CDR3 reads TGCGCCAGCAGCCAAGTTCCGGGACGGAATGAAAAACTGTTTTTT. Translated, it gives CASSQVPGRNEKLFF.